This T cell receptor beta chain came from a study of regulatory T cells in long-lasting Graves disease. Described time point: persistent/refractory GD, antithyroid drugs over 5 years with positive TRAb. RNA from PBMCs was the source of the TCR library. The patient group derived from an endocrinology department in Xi'an, China. This clonotype was picked up many times. In building TCR beta libraries, iRepertoire HTBI primers were used together with Arm-PCR of CDR3 regions. TCRdb analysed the multiplex PCR reads with MiXCR anew, one entry per CDR3 protein. This table holds about 470,000 distinct CDR3 sequences, less than 25% found once. The V end was cut by 7 bases, the J end by 7 bases, with 21 bases between. This CDR3 comprises 16 residues. The V gene's germline CDR1 is KGHDR and CDR2 SFDVKD.

The TCR comes from a female donor with Graves disease. The input for sequencing was peripheral blood mononuclear cells (PBMCs), taken when the disease was refractory, from a patient treated with antithyroid drugs. The V call is TRBV24-1, the J call TRBJ1-4, with D uncertain. The CDR3 DNA reads TGTGCCACCAGCGAAACCTCGGTGTTAGACGGTGAAAAACTGTTTTTT. Protein product: CATSETSVLDGEKLFF.